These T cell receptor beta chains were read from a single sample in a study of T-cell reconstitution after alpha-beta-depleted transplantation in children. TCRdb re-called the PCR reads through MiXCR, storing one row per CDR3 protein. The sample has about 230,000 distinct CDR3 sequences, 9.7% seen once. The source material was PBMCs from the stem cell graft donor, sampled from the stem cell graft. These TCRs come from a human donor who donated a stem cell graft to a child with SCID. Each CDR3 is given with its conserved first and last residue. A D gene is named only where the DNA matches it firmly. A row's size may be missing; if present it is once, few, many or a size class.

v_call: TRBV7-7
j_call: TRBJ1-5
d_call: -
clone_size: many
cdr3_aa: CASSLAGQAEDNQPQHF
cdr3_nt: TGTGCCAGCAGCTTAGCGGGGCAGGCCGAGGACAATCAGCCCCAGCATTTT

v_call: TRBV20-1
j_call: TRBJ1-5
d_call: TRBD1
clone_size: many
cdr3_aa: CSARVRTGSNQPQHF
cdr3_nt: TGCAGTGCTAGAGTTAGGACAGGGAGCAATCAGCCCCAGCATTTT

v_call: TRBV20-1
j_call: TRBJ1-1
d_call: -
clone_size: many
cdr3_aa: CSARGVGNTEAFF
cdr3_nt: TGCAGTGCTAGAGGGGTGGGGAACACTGAAGCTTTCTTT

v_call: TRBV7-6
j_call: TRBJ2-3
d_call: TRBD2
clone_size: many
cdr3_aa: CASSLEASGGRTDTQYF
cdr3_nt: TGTGCCAGCAGCTTAGAGGCTAGCGGGGGGCGCACAGATACGCAGTATTTT

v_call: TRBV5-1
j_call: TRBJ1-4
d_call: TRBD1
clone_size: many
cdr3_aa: CASSPMTGADNEKLFF
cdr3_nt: TGCGCCAGCAGCCCTATGACAGGGGCCGATAATGAAAAACTGTTTTTT

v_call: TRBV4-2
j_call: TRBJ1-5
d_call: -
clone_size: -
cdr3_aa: CASSQDWATGYQPQHF
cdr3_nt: TGTGCCAGCAGCCAAGATTGGGCGACAGGTTATCAGCCCCAGCATTTT

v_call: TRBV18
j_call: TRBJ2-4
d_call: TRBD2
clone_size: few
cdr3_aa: CASCSGATNIQYF
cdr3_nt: TGTGCCAGCTGTAGCGGGGCTACAAACATTCAGTACTTC

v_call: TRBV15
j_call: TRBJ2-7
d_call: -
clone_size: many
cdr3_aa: CATSRDEYGDYEQYF
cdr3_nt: TGTGCCACCAGCAGAGATGAGTACGGTGACTACGAGCAGTACTTC

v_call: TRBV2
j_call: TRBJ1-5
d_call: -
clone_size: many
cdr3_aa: CASRLEGGTHQPQHF
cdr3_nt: TGTGCCAGCAGACTAGAGGGGGGGACGCATCAGCCCCAGCATTTT

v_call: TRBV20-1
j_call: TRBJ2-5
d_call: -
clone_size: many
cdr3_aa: CSAGRPRETQYF
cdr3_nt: TGCAGTGCAGGACGGCCAAGGGAGACCCAGTACTTC

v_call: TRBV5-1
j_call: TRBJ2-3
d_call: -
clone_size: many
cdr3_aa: CASSLGETPNTDTQYF
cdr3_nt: TGCGCCAGCAGCTTGGGTGAGACCCCGAACACAGATACGCAGTATTTT

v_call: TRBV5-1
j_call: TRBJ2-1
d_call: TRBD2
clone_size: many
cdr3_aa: CASSLAGGTGYNEQFF
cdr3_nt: TGCGCCAGCAGCTTGGCGGGGGGGACGGGCTACAATGAGCAGTTCTTC